A single sample is the source of the 10 T cell receptor beta chains below, sequenced in a study of blood T cells in healthy people across ages. The use of a sample-barcoded 5' primer and a J-beta primer mix characterized a second PCR of about 6 to 12 cycles. TCRdb used MiXCR to reprocess the 5' RACE reads, holding one entry per CDR3 protein. The top ten hold 45% to 65% of the sample, which has about 380,000 distinct CDR3 sequences, more than 45% seen once. Sequencing was carried out using blood. All receptors derive from a man aged 55 to 70 in good health.

There are a few counts of this clonotype. This may be a read error: a much more frequent sequence differs by one nucleotide. The chain couples TRBV7-2 to TRBJ2-5; TRBD2 matches at 10 bases. Per the germline V gene, CDR1 is SGHTA and CDR2 is FQGNSA. V gave up 0 bases and J gave up 11 bases; unmatched junction bases: 12. This CDR3 region has 16 residues. For the CDR3, the DNA is TGTGCCAGCAGCTTAGCGCTAGCGGGAGCCTTCAATGAGCAGTACTTC. This encodes CASSLALAGAFNEQYF.

V is TRBV6-5 and J is TRBJ1-1; the D is unclear. Trimming stripped 0 bases from V and 0 bases from J, with 11 bases between. The CDR3 sequence is 16 residues long. Germline CDR1 MNHEY, CDR2 SVGAGI. The CDR3 nucleotides read TGTGCCAGCAGTTACTCAACTGCTATAATGAACACTGAAGCTTTCTTT. Protein product: CASSYSTAIMNTEAFF.

The chain carries TRBV20-1 and TRBJ1-1, with TRBD1 as a possible D gene (5 bases). The length of the CDR3 is 12 residues. Germline CDR1 is DFQATT and CDR2 is SNEGSKA (reference sequence). Here the CDR3 reads CSPGHLNTEAFF. The CDR3 DNA is TGCAGCCCTGGACATTTGAACACTGAAGCTTTCTTT.

This chain joins TRBV14 and TRBJ1-2; D is possibly TRBD1 (5 bases). Deletions cut 4 bases from V and 4 bases from J, with 19 bases between. The CDR3 consists of 16 residues. The germline V gene has CDR1 SGHDN and CDR2 FVKESK. The CDR3 loop reads CASSPPLTGPVYGYTF. The CDR3 DNA is TGTGCCAGCAGCCCCCCTTTGACGGGGCCCGTCTATGGCTACACCTTC.

Comment on this clonotype: A much larger clone is a single base away; this may be a read error. V and J are TRBV7-2 and TRBJ2-5; a possible D gene is TRBD2 (5 bases). CDR1 is SGHTA, CDR2 FQGNSA, per germline. This CDR3 region has 13 residues. Trimming left V 5 bases short and J 11 bases short, with 18 bases between. Here the CDR3 DNA reads TGTGCCAGCAGCCGCGGGCCTTACAATGAGCAGTACTTC. This encodes CASSRGPYNEQYF.

The V and J genes are TRBV12-3 or TRBV12-4 and TRBJ2-4, with D maybe TRBD1 (6 bases). Trimming left V 5 bases short and J 6 bases short, with 8 bases between. This CDR3 is 12 amino acids long. CDR3 amino acids: CASSPQGNIQYF. The CDR3 DNA sequence: TGTGCCAGCAGTCCACAGGGAAACATTCAGTACTTC.

CDR3 loop: CASSLIGSSGDTQYF. The CDR3, as DNA: TGCGCCAGCAGCTTGATTGGCTCTAGCGGCGATACGCAGTATTTT. The chain has TRBV5-1 and TRBJ2-3; 7 bases fit TRBD2. V shed 1 base, J shed 6 bases, and the junction held 8 bases outside the gene matches. This CDR3 region has 15 residues. Germline V lookup: CDR1 SGHRS, CDR2 YFSETQ.

The chain combines TRBV11-1 with TRBJ1-1; perhaps TRBD1 as D (6 bases). V dropped 2 bases and J dropped 1 base, with 14 bases sitting between them. In germline, CDR1 is SGHAT, CDR2 FQDESV (reference sequence). This CDR3 has 16 amino acids. This chain's CDR3 is CASSLYIGGGNTEAFF. CDR3 in DNA: TGTGCCAGCAGCTTATATATAGGAGGGGGGAACACTGAAGCTTTCTTT.

The sample holds many counts of this clonotype. The chain has TRBV7-2 and TRBJ2-5, with 10 bases aligning to TRBD2. Unmatched junction bases numbered 2, after V lost 2 bases and J lost 5 bases. The CDR3 contains 14 residues. The germline V gene has CDR1 SGHTA and CDR2 FQGNSA. The CDR3 region is CASSLSGRGETQYF. The CDR3 coding sequence is TGTGCCAGCAGCTTAAGCGGGAGGGGGGAGACCCAGTACTTC.

The chain employs TRBV20-1 and TRBJ2-7, with TRBD2 matching 7 bases. The CDR3 is 15 amino acids. Germline loops: CDR1 DFQATT, CDR2 SNEGSKA (reference sequence). J was trimmed by 4 bases and V by 1 base; bases with no gene match: 10. CDR3: CSARVRGSYNYEQYF. DNA of the CDR3: TGCAGTGCTAGAGTGCGGGGGTCATATAATTACGAGCAGTACTTC.